This TCR beta chain was captured in a study of glioma-infiltrating T cells after dendritic cell vaccination. At the level of the study: Monocyte-derived dendritic cells, cultured 7 to 8 days with IL-4 and GM-CSF, were pulsed with autologous tumor lysate.

In this sample, this clone turned up once. The primer mix had 60 V beta and 13 J beta primers. The protocol was immunoSEQ multiplex PCR, while the TCRdb copy is restricted to in-frame clones and leaves out a portion. The table includes tens of thousands of clones, about 80% detected once. The length of the CDR3 is 15 residues. The V gene's germline CDR1 is MNHNS and CDR2 SASEGT. V was cut by 1 base and J by 5 bases, with 14 bases left in between. The V call is TRBV6-1, the J call TRBJ2-5, with a possible D match to TRBD1 (5 bases). The origin of this receptor is a human donor with glioblastoma. Sequenced material: blood, taken before dendritic cell vaccination. CDR3 nucleotides: TGTGCCAGCAGTGAAGTCCCTCAGGGAAGGGAGACCCAGTACTTC. Its translation is CASSEVPQGRETQYF.